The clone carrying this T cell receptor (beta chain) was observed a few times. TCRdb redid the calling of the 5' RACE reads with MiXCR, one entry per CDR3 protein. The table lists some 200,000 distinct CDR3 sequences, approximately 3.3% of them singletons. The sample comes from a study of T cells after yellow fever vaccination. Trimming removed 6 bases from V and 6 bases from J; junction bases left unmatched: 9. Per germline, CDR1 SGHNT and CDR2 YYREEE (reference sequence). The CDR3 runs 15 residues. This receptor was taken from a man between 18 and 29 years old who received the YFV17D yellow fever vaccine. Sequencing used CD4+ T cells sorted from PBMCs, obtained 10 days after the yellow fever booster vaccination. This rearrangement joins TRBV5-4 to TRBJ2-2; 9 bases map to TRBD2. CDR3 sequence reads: CASIPAGTSSGELFF. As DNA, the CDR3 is TGTGCCAGCATTCCGGCCGGGACTAGCTCCGGGGAGCTGTTTTTT.